Listed below are T cell receptor beta chains from one sample, sequenced in a study of regulatory T cells in long-lasting Graves disease. Each CDR3 protein is one row after TCRdb ran MiXCR on the multiplex PCR reads. Here the sample spans around 420,000 distinct CDR3 sequences, 15% being singletons. The same sample was also used in a study of T cells in Graves' hyperthyroidism and ophthalmopathy.

The specimen was peripheral blood mononuclear cells (PBMCs), collected at new diagnosis, from a patient treated with antithyroid drugs. Source of these receptors: a woman in her 40s with Graves disease. CDR3s include the opening cysteine and the closing phenylalanine or tryptophan. A D gene is named only where the DNA matches it firmly. A row's size may be missing; if present it is once, few, many or a size class.

d_call: TRBD1; clone_size: many; j_call: TRBJ1-1; v_call: TRBV19; cdr3_nt: TGTGCCAGTAGGCCTGACAGGGTGGGGACTGAAGCTTTCTTT; cdr3_aa: CASRPDRVGTEAFF
d_call: .; clone_size: many; j_call: TRBJ2-1; v_call: TRBV27; cdr3_nt: TGTGCCAGCTCCAGCGATAACAATGAGCAGTTCTTC; cdr3_aa: CASSSDNNEQFF
d_call: TRBD2; clone_size: many; j_call: TRBJ2-7; v_call: TRBV7-6; cdr3_nt: TGTGCCAGCAGCTTAGTACCGGGAGGGGGCGAGCAGTACTTC; cdr3_aa: CASSLVPGGGEQYF
d_call: TRBD2; clone_size: many; j_call: TRBJ2-1; v_call: TRBV12-3/TRBV12-4; cdr3_nt: TGTGCCAGCAGTCCCCTAGCGGGAGGTGGGAATGAGCAGTTCTTC; cdr3_aa: CASSPLAGGGNEQFF
d_call: .; clone_size: many; j_call: TRBJ1-1; v_call: TRBV7-2; cdr3_nt: TGTGCCAGCAGCCTCCGCGGCACGAACACTGAAGCTTTCTTT; cdr3_aa: CASSLRGTNTEAFF
d_call: .; clone_size: many; j_call: TRBJ2-1; v_call: TRBV5-5; cdr3_nt: TGTGCCAGCAGCTTCTCTGGGACTGGAAACAATGAGCAGTTCTTC; cdr3_aa: CASSFSGTGNNEQFF
d_call: .; clone_size: many; j_call: TRBJ2-2; v_call: TRBV11-3; cdr3_nt: TGTGCCAGCAGCGTCGGGACTGCGAACACCGGGGAGCTGTTTTTT; cdr3_aa: CASSVGTANTGELFF
d_call: .; clone_size: many; j_call: TRBJ2-7; v_call: TRBV18; cdr3_nt: TGTGCCAGCTCACCCTGGCCAGGGGAGTCCTACGAGCAGTACTTC; cdr3_aa: CASSPWPGESYEQYF
d_call: TRBD1; clone_size: .; j_call: TRBJ2-3; v_call: TRBV13; cdr3_nt: TGTGCCAGCAGCTTAGCGGGACAGGACCTTTCTAGCACAGATACGCAGTATTTT; cdr3_aa: CASSLAGQDLSSTDTQYF
d_call: TRBD1; clone_size: .; j_call: TRBJ1-4; v_call: TRBV20-1; cdr3_nt: TGCAGTGCTTCCCGGACAGGGTTTCGTGAAAAACTGTTTTTT; cdr3_aa: CSASRTGFREKLFF
d_call: .; clone_size: many; j_call: TRBJ1-6; v_call: TRBV28; cdr3_nt: TGTGCCAGCAACGAACAGGTCTCACCCCTCCACTTT; cdr3_aa: CASNEQVSPLHF